This T cell receptor beta chain emerged from a study of post-analysis software for immune sequencing data. This clonotype was seen only a few times. No antigen is known for it. General observations from the study: Relative to controls, patients had 5 or 6 TRBV segments at higher frequency, with TRBV5-6, TRBV5-1 and TRBV20-1 among these.

The CDR3 length is 14 residues. V lost 0 bases to trimming and J lost 8 bases, with 11 bases between them. The germline CDR1 and CDR2 sequences are SEHNR and FQNEAQ (reference sequence). Incorporated into the TCR beta cDNA libraries were unique molecular identifiers, which served to reduce PCR and sequencing biases. TCRdb called the PCR reads again in MiXCR, with one record for every CDR3 protein. The repertoire holds around 400,000 distinct CDR3 sequences, with 35% to 45% as singletons. Sample: blood. The TCR originated in a girl aged 2 to 9 with multiple sclerosis. V is TRBV7-9 and J is TRBJ2-1, with a possible D match to TRBD2 (5 bases). The CDR3 DNA follows: TGTGCCAGCAGCTTAGCGGGAGATCCGGATGAGCAGTTCTTC. Translating gives CASSLAGDPDEQFF.